The 10 T cell receptor beta chains reported below all come from one sample, sequenced in a study of vaccination effects on CD4 cells after COVID-19. These receptors' targets are unknown. Clones were read by immunoSEQ multiplex PCR, and TCRdb kept only the in-frame ones, dropping some. The table includes approximately 25,000 clones, around 79% detected once. Antigen-specific CD4+ T cell clonotypes were called by their expansion after viral peptide-pool culture in ViraFEST. Isolating CD4+ T cells followed approximately nine days of culture. Two-dose BNT162b2 or mRNA-1273 vaccination was given to participants. This material consisted of CD4+ T cells from PBMCs cultured with SARS-CoV-2 spike peptides, taken after COVID-19 vaccination. These receptors were collected from a human donor who received a COVID-19 vaccine. Some clones in this sample may be carry-over from other donors' samples.

This rearrangement joins TRBV24-1 to TRBJ2-2; TRBD1 might be the D (6 bases). This CDR3 is 15 amino acids long. CDR1 KGHDR and CDR2 SFDVKD come from the germline V gene. Trimming left V 5 bases short and J 0 bases short, with 9 bases between. This chain's CDR3 is CATSGTGSNTGELFF. DNA for the CDR3: TGTGCCACCAGTGGAACAGGGTCGAACACCGGGGAGCTGTTTTTT.

This clone was observed a few times. The genes are TRBV29-1 and TRBJ2-3; D is unclear. Germline CDR1 is SQVTM and CDR2 is ANQGSEA. Trimming removed 4 bases at V and 3 bases at J, with 8 bases between. This CDR3 has 12 residues. The CDR3 DNA reads TGCAGCGTTGGATCAGAAACAGATACGCAGTATTTT. Protein sequence: CSVGSETDTQYF.

The V call is TRBV7-3, the J call TRBJ2-3; TRBD2 is a possible D gene (6 bases). V was trimmed by 5 bases and J by 0 bases, leaving 9 bases between them. The CDR3 has 14 residues. CDR1 and CDR2 (germline): SGHTA, FQGTGA. CDR3 loop: CASSPGTSTDTQYF. CDR3 sequence (DNA): TGTGCCAGCAGCCCCGGGACTAGCACAGATACGCAGTATTTT.

The rearrangement links TRBV6-5 to TRBJ1-5, with TRBD1 as a possible D gene (6 bases). Germline values: CDR1 MNHEY, CDR2 SVGAGI. With 10 bases removed from V and 6 bases from J, the gap between germline ends came to 13 bases. This CDR3 has 12 residues. The CDR3 region has the DNA TGTGCCACCAACGACAGGTTTCAGCCCCAGCATTTT. This encodes CATNDRFQPQHF.

The chain is built from TRBV2 and TRBJ2-2; D unresolved. This CDR3 is built from 16 residues. Germline CDR1 SNHLY, CDR2 FYNNEI. The germline V and J ends were trimmed by 4 bases and 3 bases, with 15 bases remaining between them. CDR3 region: CASSVIVVWDTGELFF. CDR3 coding DNA: TGTGCCAGCAGTGTAATTGTAGTGTGGGACACCGGGGAGCTGTTTTTT.

In this sample, this clone turned up a few times. The rearrangement links TRBV24-1 to TRBJ2-5; 9 bases are a match to TRBD1. The CDR3 extends over 15 amino acids. CDR1 and CDR2 (germline): KGHDR, SFDVKD. V lost 2 bases, J lost 4 bases, and 4 bases stayed unmatched. The CDR3 spells CATSDSPGQGETQYF. The DNA of the CDR3 is TGTGCCACCAGTGATTCACCGGGACAGGGAGAGACCCAGTACTTC.

The chain recombines TRBV18 with TRBJ1-3; 7 nucleotides match TRBD1. J was trimmed by 0 bases and V by 3 bases; bases with no gene match: 5. Germline CDR1 reads KGHSH; CDR2 reads LQKENI. This CDR3 spans 16 amino acids. Here the CDR3 DNA reads TGTGCCAGCTCACCCGGACAGGCAACCTCTGGAAACACCATATATTTT. Translated: CASSPGQATSGNTIYF.

This clone was seen more than once but under ten times. The chain is built from TRBV4-3 and TRBJ1-6, with 12 positions matching TRBD1. CDR3 length: 16 amino acids. Per germline, CDR1 LGHNA and CDR2 YSLEER. V shed 4 bases, J shed 7 bases, and the junction held 5 bases outside the gene matches. The CDR3 nucleotides are TGCGCCAGCAGCCTGGGACAGGGGGCAGGGAATTCACCCCTCCACTTT. Translating gives CASSLGQGAGNSPLHF.

The chain recombines TRBV29-1 with TRBJ2-7, with D possibly being TRBD1 (5 bases). The CDR3 sequence is 14 residues long. The V gene lost 8 bases and the J gene lost 2 bases, with 19 bases spanning the gap. The germline V gene has CDR1 SQVTM and CDR2 ANQGSEA. In nucleotides, the CDR3 is TGCAGCCGTAGGACAACCCAGTACGCCTACGAGCAGTACGTC. Translated, it gives CSRRTTQYAYEQYV.

V and J are TRBV6-5 and TRBJ1-5; D uncertain. The length of the CDR3 is 12 residues. Germline-derived CDR1 and CDR2 are MNHEY and SVGAGI. V shed 4 bases and J shed 4 bases, with 5 bases lying between them. In DNA form, the CDR3 reads TGTGCCAGCAGTTCGGGGAATCAGCCCCAGCATTTT. This encodes CASSSGNQPQHF.